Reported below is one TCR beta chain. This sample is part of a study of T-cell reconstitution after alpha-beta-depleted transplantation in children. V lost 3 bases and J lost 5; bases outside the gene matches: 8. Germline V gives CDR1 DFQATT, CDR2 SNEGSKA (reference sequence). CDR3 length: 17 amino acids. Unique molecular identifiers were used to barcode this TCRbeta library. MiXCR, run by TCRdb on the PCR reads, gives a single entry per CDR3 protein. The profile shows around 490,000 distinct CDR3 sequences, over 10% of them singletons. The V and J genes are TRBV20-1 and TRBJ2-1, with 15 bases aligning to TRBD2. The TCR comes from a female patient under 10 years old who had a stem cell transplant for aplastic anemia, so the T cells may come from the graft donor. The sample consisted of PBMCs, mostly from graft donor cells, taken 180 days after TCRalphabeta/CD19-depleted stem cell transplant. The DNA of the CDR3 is TGCAGTGCTAGGAGCGGACTAGCGGGAGGGCCGGACAATGAGCAGTTCTTC. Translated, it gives CSARSGLAGGPDNEQFF.